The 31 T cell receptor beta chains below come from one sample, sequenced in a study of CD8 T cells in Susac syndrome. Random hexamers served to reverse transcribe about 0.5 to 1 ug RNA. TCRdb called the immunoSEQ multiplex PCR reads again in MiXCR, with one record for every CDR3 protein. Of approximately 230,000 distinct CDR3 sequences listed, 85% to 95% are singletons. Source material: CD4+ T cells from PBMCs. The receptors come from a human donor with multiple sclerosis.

CDR3 protein: CASAGTLQETQYF. As DNA, the CDR3 is TGTGCCAGTGCTGGGACTCTCCAAGAGACCCAGTACTTC. The chain couples TRBV10-3 to TRBJ2-5; D may be TRBD2 (6 bases). The CDR3 is made up of 13 amino acids. V lost 10 bases, J lost 1 base, and 13 bases lay in between. Germline assignment: CDR1 ENHRY and CDR2 SYGVKD.

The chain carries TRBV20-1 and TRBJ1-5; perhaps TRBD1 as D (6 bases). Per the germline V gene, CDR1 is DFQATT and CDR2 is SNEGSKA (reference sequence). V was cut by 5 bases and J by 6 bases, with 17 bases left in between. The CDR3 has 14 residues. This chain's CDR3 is CSAPLGGASQPQHF. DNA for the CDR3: TGCAGTGCTCCTTTGGGGGGGGCGAGTCAGCCCCAGCATTTT.

CDR3 DNA: TGTGCCAGCAGCCAAGACTGGACAGGTGCACCCGAGCAGTACTTC. This translates into CASSQDWTGAPEQYF. The rearrangement uses TRBV4-2 and TRBJ2-7; 7 positions agree with TRBD1. The V segment lost 0 bases and the J segment 6 bases; nucleotides outside the gene matches: 8. CDR3 length: 15 amino acids. Germline V gene data show CDR1 as LGHNA and CDR2 as YNFKEQ.

CDR3: CASSRRDRHTEAFF. The DNA for the CDR3 is TGTGCCAGCAGCCGACGGGACAGGCACACTGAAGCTTTCTTT. The chain links TRBV12-3 or TRBV12-4 to TRBJ1-1; 8 nucleotides line up with TRBD1. The length of the CDR3 is 14 residues. Trimming cost V 6 bases and J 3 bases; bases outside gene matches: 6.

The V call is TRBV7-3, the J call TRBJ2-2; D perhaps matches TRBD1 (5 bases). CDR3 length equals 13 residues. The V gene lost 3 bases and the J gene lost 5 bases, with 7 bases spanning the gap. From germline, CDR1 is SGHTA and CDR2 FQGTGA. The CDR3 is CASSFDRTGELFF. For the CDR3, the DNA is TGTGCCAGCAGCTTCGACAGAACCGGGGAGCTGTTTTTT.

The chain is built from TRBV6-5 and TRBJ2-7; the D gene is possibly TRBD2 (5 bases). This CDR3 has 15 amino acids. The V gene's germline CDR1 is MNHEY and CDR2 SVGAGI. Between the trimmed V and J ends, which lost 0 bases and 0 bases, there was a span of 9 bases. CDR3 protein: CASSYSSGRSYEQYV. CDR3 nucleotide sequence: TGTGCCAGCAGTTACTCAAGCGGCCGCTCCTACGAGCAGTACGTC.

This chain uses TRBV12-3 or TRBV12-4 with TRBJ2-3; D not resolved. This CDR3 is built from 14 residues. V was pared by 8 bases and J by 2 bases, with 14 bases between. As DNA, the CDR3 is TGTGCCAGCCAGGATGTGGGTATCACAGATACGCAGTATTTT. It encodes CASQDVGITDTQYF.

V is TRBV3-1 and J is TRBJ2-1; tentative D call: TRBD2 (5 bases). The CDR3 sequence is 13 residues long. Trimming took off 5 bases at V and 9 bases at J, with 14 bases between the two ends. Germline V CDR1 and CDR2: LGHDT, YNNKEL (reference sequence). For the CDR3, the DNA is TGTGCCAGCAGCTCGGGATGGTATGGTGAGCAGTTCTTC. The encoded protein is CASSSGWYGEQFF.

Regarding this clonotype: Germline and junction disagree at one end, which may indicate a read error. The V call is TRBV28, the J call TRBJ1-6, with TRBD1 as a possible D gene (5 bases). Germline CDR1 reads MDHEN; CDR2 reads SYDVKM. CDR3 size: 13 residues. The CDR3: CASSPPRGNLRNF. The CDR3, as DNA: TGTGCCAGCAGTCCACCGAGGGGCAATTTGCGTAACTTT.

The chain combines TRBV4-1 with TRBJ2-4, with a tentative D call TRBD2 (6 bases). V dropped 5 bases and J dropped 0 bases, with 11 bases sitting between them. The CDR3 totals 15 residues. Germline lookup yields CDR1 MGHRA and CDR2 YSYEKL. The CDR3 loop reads CASSGTGLAKNIQYF. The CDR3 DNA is TGCGCCAGCAGCGGGACTGGATTAGCCAAAAACATTCAGTACTTC.

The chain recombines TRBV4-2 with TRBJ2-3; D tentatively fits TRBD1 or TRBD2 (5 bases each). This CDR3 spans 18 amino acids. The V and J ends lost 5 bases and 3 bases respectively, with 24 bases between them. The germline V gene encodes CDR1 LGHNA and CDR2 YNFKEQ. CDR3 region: CASSLPRGVGALTDTQYF. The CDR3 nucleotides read TGTGCCAGCAGCTTACCGAGAGGGGTAGGAGCCTTAACAGATACGCAGTATTTT.

This CDR3 reads CASSPGDRGYQETQYF. CDR3 nucleotide sequence: TGCGCCAGCAGCCCGGGGGACAGGGGGTACCAAGAGACCCAGTACTTC. The chain carries TRBV5-1 and TRBJ2-5; 11 bases agree with TRBD1. The CDR3 extends over 16 amino acids. CDR1 and CDR2 from the germline V gene are SGHRS and YFSETQ. J gave up 0 bases and V 4 bases, and 5 bases lay outside the gene matches. The variable domain in full, with the rest retrieved from reference TRBV5-1 and TRBJ2-5, is KAGVTQTPRYLIKTRGQQVTLSCSPISGHRSVSWYQQTPGQGLQFLFEYFSETQRNKGNFPGRFSGRQFSNSRSEMNVSTLELGDSALYLCASSPGDRGYQETQYFGPGTRLLVL.

This CDR3 reads CASSLTMRMETQYF. The DNA of the CDR3 is TGTGCCAGCAGCTTAACTATGAGAATGGAGACCCAGTACTTC. V gene TRBV11-3 combines with J gene TRBJ2-5; no reliable D call. Per germline, CDR1 SGHNT and CDR2 YENEEA. The CDR3 loop spans 14 amino acids. V lost 2 bases, J lost 5 bases, and 12 bases lay in between.

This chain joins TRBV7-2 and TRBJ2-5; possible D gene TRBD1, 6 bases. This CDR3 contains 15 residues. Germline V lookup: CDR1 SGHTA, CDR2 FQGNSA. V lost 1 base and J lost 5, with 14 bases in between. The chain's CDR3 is CASSLVRGSSETQYF. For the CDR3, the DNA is TGTGCCAGCAGCTTAGTGAGGGGGTCCTCGGAGACCCAGTACTTC. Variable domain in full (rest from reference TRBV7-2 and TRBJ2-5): GAGVSQSPSNKVTEKGKDVELRCDPISGHTALYWYRQSLGQGLEFLIYFQGNSAPDKSGLPSDRFSAERTGGSVSTLTIQRTQQEDSAVYLCASSLVRGSSETQYFGPGTRLLVL.

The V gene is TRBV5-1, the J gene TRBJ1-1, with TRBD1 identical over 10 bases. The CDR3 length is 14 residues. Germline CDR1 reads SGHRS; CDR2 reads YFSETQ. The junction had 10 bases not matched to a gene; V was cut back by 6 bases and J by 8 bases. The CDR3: CASTMSGQGNEAFF. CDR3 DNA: TGCGCCAGCACCATGTCGGGACAGGGGAACGAAGCTTTCTTT.

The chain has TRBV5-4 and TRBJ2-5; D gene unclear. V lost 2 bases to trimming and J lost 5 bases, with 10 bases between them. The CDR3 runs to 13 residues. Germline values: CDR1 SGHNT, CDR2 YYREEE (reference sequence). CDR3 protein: CASSFKVTETQYF. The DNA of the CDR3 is TGTGCCAGCAGCTTTAAGGTTACGGAGACCCAGTACTTC.

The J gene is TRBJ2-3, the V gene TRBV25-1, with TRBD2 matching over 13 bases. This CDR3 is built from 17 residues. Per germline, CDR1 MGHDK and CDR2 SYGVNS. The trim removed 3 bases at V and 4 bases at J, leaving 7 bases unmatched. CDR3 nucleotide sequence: TGTGCCAGCAGTGACCCCACAGGACTAGCGGGAGCAGATACGCAGTATTTT. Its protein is CASSDPTGLAGADTQYF.

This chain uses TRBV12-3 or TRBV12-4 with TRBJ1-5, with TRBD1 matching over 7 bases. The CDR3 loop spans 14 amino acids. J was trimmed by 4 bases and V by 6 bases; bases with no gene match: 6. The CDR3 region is CASSGDRFNQPQHF. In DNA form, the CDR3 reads TGTGCCAGCAGCGGGGACAGATTTAATCAGCCCCAGCATTTT.

The CDR3: CASSLDTFANTGELFF. CDR3 in DNA: TGTGCCAGCAGCTTGGATACGTTTGCGAACACCGGGGAGCTGTTTTTT. This sequence joins TRBV5-4 and TRBJ2-2; D is uncertain. CDR1 and CDR2 from the germline V gene are SGHNT and YYREEE (reference sequence). This CDR3 has 16 amino acids. The V end was cut by 0 bases, the J end by 0 bases, with 9 bases between.

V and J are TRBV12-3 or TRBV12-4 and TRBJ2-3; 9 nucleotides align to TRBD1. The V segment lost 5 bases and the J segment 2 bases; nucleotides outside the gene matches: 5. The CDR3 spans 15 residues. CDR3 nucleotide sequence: TGTGCCAGCAGTCCCCGGACAGGGGACACAGATACGCAGTATTTT. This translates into CASSPRTGDTDTQYF.

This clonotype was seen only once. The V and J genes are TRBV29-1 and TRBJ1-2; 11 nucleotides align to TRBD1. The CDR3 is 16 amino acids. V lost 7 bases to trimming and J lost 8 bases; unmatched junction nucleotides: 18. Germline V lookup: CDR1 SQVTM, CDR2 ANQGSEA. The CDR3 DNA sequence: TGCAGCGCACAACGTGGGACAGGGGGTGAACTTGGGGGCTACACCTTC. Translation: CSAQRGTGGELGGYTF.

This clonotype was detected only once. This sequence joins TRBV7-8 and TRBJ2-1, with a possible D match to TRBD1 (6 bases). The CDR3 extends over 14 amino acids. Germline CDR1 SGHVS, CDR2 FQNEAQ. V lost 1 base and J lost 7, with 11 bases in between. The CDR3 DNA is TGTGCCAGCAGCTTAGGGACAGACTTAAATGAGCAGTTCTTC. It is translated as CASSLGTDLNEQFF.

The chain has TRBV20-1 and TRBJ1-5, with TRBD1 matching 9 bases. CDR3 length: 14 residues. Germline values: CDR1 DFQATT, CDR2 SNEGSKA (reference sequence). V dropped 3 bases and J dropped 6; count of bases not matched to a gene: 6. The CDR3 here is CSARGGTGLQPQHF. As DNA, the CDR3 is TGCAGTGCTAGGGGGGGGACAGGGCTTCAGCCCCAGCATTTT.

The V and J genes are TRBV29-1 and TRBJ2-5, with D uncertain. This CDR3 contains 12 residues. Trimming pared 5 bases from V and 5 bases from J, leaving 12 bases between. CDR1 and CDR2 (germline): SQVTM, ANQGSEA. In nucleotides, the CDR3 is TGCAGCGTTAGGGCAAATGTGGAGACCCAGTACTTC. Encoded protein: CSVRANVETQYF.

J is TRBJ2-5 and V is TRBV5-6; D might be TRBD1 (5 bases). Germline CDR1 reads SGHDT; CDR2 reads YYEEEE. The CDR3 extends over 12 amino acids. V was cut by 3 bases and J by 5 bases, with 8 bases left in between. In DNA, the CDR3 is TGTGCCAGCAGCTGGAAGGGGGAGACCCAGTACTTC. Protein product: CASSWKGETQYF.

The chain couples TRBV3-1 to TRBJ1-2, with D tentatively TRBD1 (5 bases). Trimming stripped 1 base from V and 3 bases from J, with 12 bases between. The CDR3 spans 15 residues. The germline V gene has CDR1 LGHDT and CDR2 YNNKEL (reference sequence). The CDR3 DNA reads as TGTGCCAGCAGCCAAGCCCCTCAGGGAGACTATGGCTACACCTTC. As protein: CASSQAPQGDYGYTF.

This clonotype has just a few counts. The CDR3 region has the DNA TGCAGTGTGGCGGCTGGAAACACCATATATTTT. Translating it yields CSVAAGNTIYF. This chain joins TRBV20-1 and TRBJ1-3; D is unresolved. The CDR3 spans 11 residues. CDR1 DFQATT and CDR2 SNEGSKA come from the germline V gene (reference sequence). V shed 7 bases and J shed 2 bases, with 6 bases lying between them.

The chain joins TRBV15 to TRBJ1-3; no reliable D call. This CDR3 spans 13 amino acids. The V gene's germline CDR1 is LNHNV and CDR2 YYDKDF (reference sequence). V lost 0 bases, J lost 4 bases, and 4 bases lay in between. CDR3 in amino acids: CATSRDVGNTIYF. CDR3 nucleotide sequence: TGTGCCACCAGCAGAGATGTGGGAAACACCATATATTTT.

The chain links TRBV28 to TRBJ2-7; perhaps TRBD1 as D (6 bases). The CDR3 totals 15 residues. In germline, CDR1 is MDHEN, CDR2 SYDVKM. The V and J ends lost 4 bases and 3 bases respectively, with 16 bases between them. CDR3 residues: CASSSQGTRGYEQYF. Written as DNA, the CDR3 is TGTGCCAGCAGTTCCCAAGGGACAAGGGGCTACGAGCAGTACTTC.

CDR3: CASSLDEYTQYF. The CDR3 region has the DNA TGTGCCAGCAGCTTAGACGAGTATACGCAGTATTTT. This chain connects TRBV7-3 to TRBJ2-3; D gene ambiguous. CDR3 length: 12 amino acids. V gave up 2 bases and J gave up 7 bases, with 7 bases separating them. CDR1 and CDR2 from the germline V gene are SGHTA and FQGTGA.

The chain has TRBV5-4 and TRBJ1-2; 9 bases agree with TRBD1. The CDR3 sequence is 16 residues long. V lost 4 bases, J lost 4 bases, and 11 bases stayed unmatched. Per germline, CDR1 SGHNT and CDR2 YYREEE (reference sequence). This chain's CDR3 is CASSPRGGQGVYGYTF. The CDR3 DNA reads TGTGCCAGCAGCCCCCGCGGGGGACAGGGCGTCTATGGCTACACCTTC.